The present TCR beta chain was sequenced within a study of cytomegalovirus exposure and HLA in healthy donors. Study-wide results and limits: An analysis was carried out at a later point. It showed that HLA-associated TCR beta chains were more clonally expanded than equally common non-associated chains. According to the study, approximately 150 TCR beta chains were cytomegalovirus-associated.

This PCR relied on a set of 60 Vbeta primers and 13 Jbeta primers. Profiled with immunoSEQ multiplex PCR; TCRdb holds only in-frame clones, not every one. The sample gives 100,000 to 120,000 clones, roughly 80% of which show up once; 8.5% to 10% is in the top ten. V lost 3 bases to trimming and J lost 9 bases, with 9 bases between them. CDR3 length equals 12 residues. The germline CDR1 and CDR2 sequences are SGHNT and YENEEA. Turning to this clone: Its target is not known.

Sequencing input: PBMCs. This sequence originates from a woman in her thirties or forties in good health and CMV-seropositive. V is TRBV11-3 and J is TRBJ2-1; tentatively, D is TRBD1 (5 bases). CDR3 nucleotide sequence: TGTGCCAGCAGCTTCTCCAGGGTTGAGCAGTTCTTC. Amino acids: CASSFSRVEQFF.